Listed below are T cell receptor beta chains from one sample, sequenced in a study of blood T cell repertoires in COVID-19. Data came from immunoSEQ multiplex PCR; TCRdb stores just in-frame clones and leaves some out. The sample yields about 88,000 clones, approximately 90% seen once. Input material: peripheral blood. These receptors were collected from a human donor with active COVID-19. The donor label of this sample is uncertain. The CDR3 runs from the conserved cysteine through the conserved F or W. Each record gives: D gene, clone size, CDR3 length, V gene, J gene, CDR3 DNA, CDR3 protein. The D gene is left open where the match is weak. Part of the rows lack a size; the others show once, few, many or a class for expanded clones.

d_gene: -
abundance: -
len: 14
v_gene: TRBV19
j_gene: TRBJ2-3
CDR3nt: TGTGCCAGTAGCGACTCCACACGCGGAATAAAGCAGTATTTT
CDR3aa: CASSDSTRGIKQYF

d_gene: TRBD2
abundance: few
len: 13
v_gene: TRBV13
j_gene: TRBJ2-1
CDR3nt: TGTGCCAGCACCCATCTAGCGGGCAATGAGCAGTTCTTC
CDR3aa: CASTHLAGNEQFF

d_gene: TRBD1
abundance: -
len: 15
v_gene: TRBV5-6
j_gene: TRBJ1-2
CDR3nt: TGTGCCAGCAGCCTCGGACAGGGGGTCAACTATGGCTACACCTTC
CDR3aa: CASSLGQGVNYGYTF

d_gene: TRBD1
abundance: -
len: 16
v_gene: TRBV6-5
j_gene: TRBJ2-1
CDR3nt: TGTGCCAGCAGTTACACACCTCAGGGACAGGGCAATGAGCAGTTCTTC
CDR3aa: CASSYTPQGQGNEQFF

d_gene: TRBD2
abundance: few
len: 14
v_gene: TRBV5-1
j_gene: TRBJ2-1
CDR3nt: TGCGCCAGCACGGGTAGCGGGGGCCACAATGAGCAGTTCTTC
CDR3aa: CASTGSGGHNEQFF

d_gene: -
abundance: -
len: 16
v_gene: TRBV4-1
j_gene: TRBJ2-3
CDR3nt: TGCGCCAGCAGCCGATGGGGGGGGGCCGTGGGAGATACGCAGTATTTT
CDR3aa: CASSRWGGAVGDTQYF

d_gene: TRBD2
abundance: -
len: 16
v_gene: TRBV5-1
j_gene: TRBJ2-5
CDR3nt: TGCGCCAGCAGGGACTTAGCGGGGGGATACCAAGAGACCCAGTACTTC
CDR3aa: CASRDLAGGYQETQYF

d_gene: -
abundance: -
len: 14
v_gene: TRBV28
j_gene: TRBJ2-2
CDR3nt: TGTGCCAGCAAGGCAGCGGAGAACACCGGGGAGCTGTTTTTT
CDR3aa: CASKAAENTGELFF

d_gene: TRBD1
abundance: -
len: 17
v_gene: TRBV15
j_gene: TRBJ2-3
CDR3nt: TGTGCCACCAGCAGAGATGAGGACAGGGGAGGGGCAGATACGCAGTATTTT
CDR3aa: CATSRDEDRGGADTQYF

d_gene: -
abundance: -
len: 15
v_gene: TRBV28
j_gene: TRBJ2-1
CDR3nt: TGTGCCAGCAGTTTACGGGCCGACGAGCGGAATGAGCAGTTCTTC
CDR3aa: CASSLRADERNEQFF

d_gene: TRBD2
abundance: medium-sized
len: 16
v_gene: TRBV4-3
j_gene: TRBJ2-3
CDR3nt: TGCGCCAGCAGCCAAGCATTCGGGGGGGCCGCAGATACGCAGTATTTT
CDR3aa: CASSQAFGGAADTQYF

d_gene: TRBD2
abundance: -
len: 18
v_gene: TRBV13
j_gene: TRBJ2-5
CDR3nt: TGTGCCAGCAGCCCCGCCGCGGGGGGAGTCCTATACCAAGAGACCCAGTACTTC
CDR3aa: CASSPAAGGVLYQETQYF